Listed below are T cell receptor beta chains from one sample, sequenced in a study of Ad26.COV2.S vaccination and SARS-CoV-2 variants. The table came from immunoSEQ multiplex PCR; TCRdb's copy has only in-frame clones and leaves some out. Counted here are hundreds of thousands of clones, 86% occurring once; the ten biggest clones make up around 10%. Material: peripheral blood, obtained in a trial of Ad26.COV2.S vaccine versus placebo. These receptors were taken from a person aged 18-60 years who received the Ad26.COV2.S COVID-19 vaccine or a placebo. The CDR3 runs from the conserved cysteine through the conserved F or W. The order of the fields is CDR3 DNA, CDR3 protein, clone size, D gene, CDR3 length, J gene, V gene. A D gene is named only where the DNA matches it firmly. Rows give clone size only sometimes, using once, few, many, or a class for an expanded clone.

cdr3_nt: TGTGCCAGTAGTATTCGTCGGCAGCCGGCTGAGACCCAGTACTTC
cdr3_aa: CASSIRRQPAETQYF
clone_size: -
d_call: -
cdr3_length: 15
j_call: TRBJ2-5
v_call: TRBV19

cdr3_nt: TGTGCCAGCAGCACCCAAAAGACAGAAACTTTTCCCCACGAGCAGTACTTC
cdr3_aa: CASSTQKTETFPHEQYF
clone_size: few
d_call: -
cdr3_length: 17
j_call: TRBJ2-7
v_call: TRBV3-1/TRBV3-2

cdr3_nt: TGCGCCAGCGGGCCAAGGAGCTGGGGCACTGAAGCTTTCTTT
cdr3_aa: CASGPRSWGTEAFF
clone_size: few
d_call: -
cdr3_length: 14
j_call: TRBJ1-1
v_call: TRBV5-1

cdr3_nt: TGTGCCAGCAGCTCCAACAGACTAGTTGTCTACAATGAGCAGTTCTTC
cdr3_aa: CASSSNRLVVYNEQFF
clone_size: few
d_call: -
cdr3_length: 16
j_call: TRBJ2-1
v_call: TRBV7-9

cdr3_nt: TGTGCCAGCAGTCTCAGACTTCCGACCGGGGAGCTGTTTTTT
cdr3_aa: CASSLRLPTGELFF
clone_size: -
d_call: -
cdr3_length: 14
j_call: TRBJ2-2
v_call: TRBV27

cdr3_nt: TGTGCCAGCAGCTTAGTGGGCGAGCAGTACTTC
cdr3_aa: CASSLVGEQYF
clone_size: -
d_call: -
cdr3_length: 11
j_call: TRBJ2-7
v_call: TRBV7-9

cdr3_nt: TGTGCCAGCTCACCAAGGGACAGCCCCTACGAGCAGTACTTC
cdr3_aa: CASSPRDSPYEQYF
clone_size: -
d_call: TRBD1
cdr3_length: 14
j_call: TRBJ2-7
v_call: TRBV18

cdr3_nt: TGTGCCAGCAGCCGCTCGGGGGGGGACGGCTACACCTTC
cdr3_aa: CASSRSGGDGYTF
clone_size: -
d_call: -
cdr3_length: 13
j_call: TRBJ1-2
v_call: TRBV11-2

cdr3_nt: TGTGCCAGCACCCAGAGCGGGGATAGCTCCTACAATGAGCAGTTCTTC
cdr3_aa: CASTQSGDSSYNEQFF
clone_size: -
d_call: TRBD2
cdr3_length: 16
j_call: TRBJ2-1
v_call: TRBV7-2

cdr3_nt: TGTGCCAGCAGCCTGGGGACAGATAGCAATCAGCCCCAGCATTTT
cdr3_aa: CASSLGTDSNQPQHF
clone_size: -
d_call: TRBD1
cdr3_length: 15
j_call: TRBJ1-5
v_call: TRBV7-8

cdr3_nt: TGTGCCAGCCACTCTAGCGGGTTTCGCAATGAGCAGTTCTTC
cdr3_aa: CASHSSGFRNEQFF
clone_size: once
d_call: TRBD2
cdr3_length: 14
j_call: TRBJ2-1
v_call: TRBV18

cdr3_nt: TGTGCCAGTAGTATAGTCACGGGGGCAATGAACACTGAAGCTTTCTTT
cdr3_aa: CASSIVTGAMNTEAFF
clone_size: -
d_call: -
cdr3_length: 16
j_call: TRBJ1-1
v_call: TRBV19

cdr3_nt: TGTGCCAGCAGCCGAGCCCCGGGACAGGGTCCTGAAGCTTTCTTT
cdr3_aa: CASSRAPGQGPEAFF
clone_size: -
d_call: TRBD1
cdr3_length: 15
j_call: TRBJ1-1
v_call: TRBV7-3

cdr3_nt: TGTGCCAGCAGTGAATTTAGCAGTAAAAGCACCGGGGAGCTGTTTTTT
cdr3_aa: CASSEFSSKSTGELFF
clone_size: -
d_call: -
cdr3_length: 16
j_call: TRBJ2-2
v_call: TRBV25-1

cdr3_nt: TGTGCCAGCAGCTTCCAAGGGACTAGCGGGGCAGAGACCCAGTACTTC
cdr3_aa: CASSFQGTSGAETQYF
clone_size: -
d_call: TRBD2
cdr3_length: 16
j_call: TRBJ2-5
v_call: TRBV7-2

cdr3_nt: TGTGCCAGCACCCTTAGCGGGGGGTCGAACACCGGGGAGCTGTTTTTT
cdr3_aa: CASTLSGGSNTGELFF
clone_size: -
d_call: TRBD2
cdr3_length: 16
j_call: TRBJ2-2
v_call: TRBV11-2

cdr3_nt: TGTGCCAGCAGCTTAGGCGGGGGGTCTGGAAACACCATATATTTT
cdr3_aa: CASSLGGGSGNTIYF
clone_size: -
d_call: -
cdr3_length: 15
j_call: TRBJ1-3
v_call: TRBV13

cdr3_nt: TGTGCCAGCAGCCAAGCGCTACTAGCGGGAGCGCGTGAGCAGTTCTTC
cdr3_aa: CASSQALLAGAREQFF
clone_size: -
d_call: TRBD2
cdr3_length: 16
j_call: TRBJ2-1
v_call: TRBV3-1/TRBV3-2

cdr3_nt: TGCGCCAGCCGCAGCACCCTTATAGCGGGGGACTCCTACAATGAGCAGTTCTTC
cdr3_aa: CASRSTLIAGDSYNEQFF
clone_size: -
d_call: TRBD2
cdr3_length: 18
j_call: TRBJ2-1
v_call: TRBV5-1

cdr3_nt: TGTGCCAGCAGCCAGCAAGCGGGGGGGCGGTACAATGAGCAGTTCTTC
cdr3_aa: CASSQQAGGRYNEQFF
clone_size: -
d_call: TRBD2
cdr3_length: 16
j_call: TRBJ2-1
v_call: TRBV4-2

cdr3_nt: TGCGCCAGCAGCCCGTACCACCGGGACAGGGCCGCTTCTGGAAACACCATATATTTT
cdr3_aa: CASSPYHRDRAASGNTIYF
clone_size: few
d_call: TRBD1
cdr3_length: 19
j_call: TRBJ1-3
v_call: TRBV5-1

cdr3_nt: TGTGCCAGTAGTATGATAGCAGATACGCAGTATTTT
cdr3_aa: CASSMIADTQYF
clone_size: -
d_call: -
cdr3_length: 12
j_call: TRBJ2-3
v_call: TRBV19

cdr3_nt: TGTGCCAGCGGCCTAAACACTGAAGCTTTCTTT
cdr3_aa: CASGLNTEAFF
clone_size: -
d_call: -
cdr3_length: 11
j_call: TRBJ1-1
v_call: TRBV7-9

cdr3_nt: TGTGCCAGCAGCGTAGCAGGGGTCTCAGGAAACACCATATATTTT
cdr3_aa: CASSVAGVSGNTIYF
clone_size: -
d_call: -
cdr3_length: 15
j_call: TRBJ1-3
v_call: TRBV9

cdr3_nt: TGTGCCATCGGTACCAGCGGGGGGGCCGGGTCCTACGAGCAGTACTTC
cdr3_aa: CAIGTSGGAGSYEQYF
clone_size: -
d_call: TRBD2
cdr3_length: 16
j_call: TRBJ2-7
v_call: TRBV10-3

cdr3_nt: TGTGCCAGCAGTCCGGGACAGGGAGATCAGCCCCAGCATTTT
cdr3_aa: CASSPGQGDQPQHF
clone_size: -
d_call: TRBD1
cdr3_length: 14
j_call: TRBJ1-5
v_call: TRBV27

cdr3_nt: TGTGCCAGCAGCGTTTCCCTCGATGAGCAGTTCTTC
cdr3_aa: CASSVSLDEQFF
clone_size: -
d_call: -
cdr3_length: 12
j_call: TRBJ2-1
v_call: TRBV9

cdr3_nt: TGTGCCAGCAGAAGACAGGGGGCCTATGGCTACACCTTC
cdr3_aa: CASRRQGAYGYTF
clone_size: -
d_call: TRBD1
cdr3_length: 13
j_call: TRBJ1-2
v_call: TRBV6-5

cdr3_nt: TGCGCCAGCAGCCAAGTTAGCGGGGGGATGTACACCGGGGAGCTGTTTTTT
cdr3_aa: CASSQVSGGMYTGELFF
clone_size: once
d_call: TRBD2
cdr3_length: 17
j_call: TRBJ2-2
v_call: TRBV4-3

cdr3_nt: TGTGCCAGTAGCTCCCCCGGCAGGATACAAATGACGTTTTTT
cdr3_aa: CASSSPGRIQMTFF
clone_size: -
d_call: -
cdr3_length: 14
j_call: TRBJ1-4
v_call: TRBV19

cdr3_nt: TGTGCCAGCAGCCAAGATTCCCGGGGACCCCAGCATTTT
cdr3_aa: CASSQDSRGPQHF
clone_size: -
d_call: -
cdr3_length: 13
j_call: TRBJ1-5
v_call: TRBV3-1/TRBV3-2

cdr3_nt: TGCAGCGTTGACGGCGGGACCGACTACAATGAGCAGTTCTTC
cdr3_aa: CSVDGGTDYNEQFF
clone_size: -
d_call: -
cdr3_length: 14
j_call: TRBJ2-1
v_call: TRBV29-1

cdr3_nt: TGTGCCAGCAGCTTGGCTAGAACGAACACCGGGGAGCTGTTTTTT
cdr3_aa: CASSLARTNTGELFF
clone_size: -
d_call: -
cdr3_length: 15
j_call: TRBJ2-2
v_call: TRBV5-4

cdr3_nt: TGTGCCAGCAGCCAAGATGGGAGGACAGGTCCCTTCGGCTCCTACGAGCAGTACTTC
cdr3_aa: CASSQDGRTGPFGSYEQYF
clone_size: few
d_call: -
cdr3_length: 19
j_call: TRBJ2-7
v_call: TRBV3-1/TRBV3-2

cdr3_nt: TGTGCCAGCAGCGCCGGACTAGCGTACGAGCAGTACTTC
cdr3_aa: CASSAGLAYEQYF
clone_size: -
d_call: TRBD2
cdr3_length: 13
j_call: TRBJ2-7
v_call: TRBV7-2

cdr3_nt: TGTGCCAGCAGTGAAAGCCCTAGCGGGTCATACTACGAGCAGTACTTC
cdr3_aa: CASSESPSGSYYEQYF
clone_size: -
d_call: TRBD2
cdr3_length: 16
j_call: TRBJ2-7
v_call: TRBV6-1

cdr3_nt: TGTGCCAGCAGCCAACCAGGGGGTGGCTACACCTTC
cdr3_aa: CASSQPGGGYTF
clone_size: -
d_call: TRBD1
cdr3_length: 12
j_call: TRBJ1-2
v_call: TRBV9

cdr3_nt: TGTGCCAGTAGTATTCGGGACAGGGCGGAATATAGCAATCAGCCCCAGCATTTT
cdr3_aa: CASSIRDRAEYSNQPQHF
clone_size: -
d_call: TRBD1
cdr3_length: 18
j_call: TRBJ1-5
v_call: TRBV19

cdr3_nt: TGTGCCAGCAGCCCCCCCAGGGTCAGGTCGGCTTTCTTT
cdr3_aa: CASSPPRVRSAFF
clone_size: -
d_call: -
cdr3_length: 13
j_call: TRBJ1-1
v_call: TRBV5-6

cdr3_nt: TGCGCCAGCAGCCGAGAGGGCGGGGAGCTGTTTTTT
cdr3_aa: CASSREGGELFF
clone_size: -
d_call: -
cdr3_length: 12
j_call: TRBJ2-2
v_call: TRBV4-3

cdr3_nt: TGTGCCAGCAGCCAAGATTGGGGGACAGAGAGGAAGGGAGGCTACACCTTC
cdr3_aa: CASSQDWGTERKGGYTF
clone_size: -
d_call: TRBD1
cdr3_length: 17
j_call: TRBJ1-2
v_call: TRBV4-2

cdr3_nt: TGCAGTGCTCGGAGTGCTGGGGAGCTGTTTTTT
cdr3_aa: CSARSAGELFF
clone_size: -
d_call: -
cdr3_length: 11
j_call: TRBJ2-2
v_call: TRBV20-1

cdr3_nt: TGTGCCAGCTCACCAACGGAGATATACGAGCAGTACTTC
cdr3_aa: CASSPTEIYEQYF
clone_size: -
d_call: -
cdr3_length: 13
j_call: TRBJ2-7
v_call: TRBV18

cdr3_nt: TGTGCCAGCAGCTTAGAATCTGTAGAAAAACTGTTTTTT
cdr3_aa: CASSLESVEKLFF
clone_size: -
d_call: -
cdr3_length: 13
j_call: TRBJ1-4
v_call: TRBV7-9

cdr3_nt: TGTGCCAGCAGTCGCCCACGACGAGGGGCCGGCGGGGAGCTGTTTTTT
cdr3_aa: CASSRPRRGAGGELFF
clone_size: -
d_call: -
cdr3_length: 16
j_call: TRBJ2-2
v_call: TRBV28

cdr3_nt: TGTGCCAGCAGTTACAACCCGGGACGGATCCGTAACACTGAAGCTTTCTTT
cdr3_aa: CASSYNPGRIRNTEAFF
clone_size: -
d_call: -
cdr3_length: 17
j_call: TRBJ1-1
v_call: TRBV6-2/TRBV6-3

cdr3_nt: TGTGCCAGCAGCAGACCTAGGGGGAATGAGCAGTTCTTC
cdr3_aa: CASSRPRGNEQFF
clone_size: many
d_call: -
cdr3_length: 13
j_call: TRBJ2-1
v_call: TRBV28

cdr3_nt: TGTGCCAGCTCACGACAGAGACCCTACGAGCAGTACTTC
cdr3_aa: CASSRQRPYEQYF
clone_size: many
d_call: -
cdr3_length: 13
j_call: TRBJ2-7
v_call: TRBV18

cdr3_nt: TGTGCCAGCAGCCCTTCGGGGAGTTCACCCCTCCACTTT
cdr3_aa: CASSPSGSSPLHF
clone_size: few
d_call: -
cdr3_length: 13
j_call: TRBJ1-6
v_call: TRBV14

cdr3_nt: TGTGCCAGCAGCGTCCTTCAGGGGAGCACAGATACGCAGTATTTT
cdr3_aa: CASSVLQGSTDTQYF
clone_size: few
d_call: -
cdr3_length: 15
j_call: TRBJ2-3
v_call: TRBV28

cdr3_nt: TGTGCCAGCAGTCAATGGTTTGAGACGGTCACCGGGGAGCTGTTTTTT
cdr3_aa: CASSQWFETVTGELFF
clone_size: -
d_call: -
cdr3_length: 16
j_call: TRBJ2-2
v_call: TRBV27